The rows below give T cell receptor beta chains drawn from one sample of a study of blood T cells in healthy people across ages. TCRdb called the 5' RACE reads again in MiXCR, with one record for every CDR3 protein. The sample contains around 800,000 distinct CDR3 sequences, under 45% of which appear only once. Sequencing was carried out using blood. These receptor sequences come from a man in his 60s in good health. Both conserved end residues are trimmed from each CDR3. The order of the fields is V gene, CDR3 protein.

TRBV20-1 | SARLGAVQYGYT
TRBV27 | ASSLSGETARRGEQF
TRBV5-4 | ASSADIESSYEQY
TRBV20-1 | SAGGTPRISYEQY
TRBV7-9 | ASSLRHTEAF
TRBV12-3/TRBV12-4 | ASELSGNYGYT
TRBV20-1 | SSETQY
TRBV6-2/TRBV6-3 | ASSADSSKRPQH
TRBV20-1 | SARDLRGQVETQY
TRBV29-1 | SARTQADYGYT
TRBV5-1 | ASSPQGGVDEQY
TRBV3-1 | ASSQAWGAYEQY
TRBV15 | ATSREAPETQY
TRBV27 | ASSFSHNEQY
TRBV27 | ASSFLAYSSYNEQF
TRBV10-3 | AISDPKAPGQETQY
TRBV6-2/TRBV6-3 | ASSYGTPWSEQY
TRBV10-3 | AISEIAVLTGELF
TRBV28 | ASRGTSGTGTDTQY
TRBV7-3 | ASSPFGPGELC
TRBV10-3 | AISESGQGWDTQY
TRBV20-1 | SAGATSYNEQF
TRBV2 | ASSERQGRTEAF
TRBV11-2 | ASRGGDTQY
TRBV7-8 | ANSLTSRWNEQY
TRBV27 | ASRMGAGANVLT
TRBV2 | ASSDRAPEKLF
TRBV9 | ASSVGGTNYEQY
TRBV30 | AWGYQGGGYT
TRBV20-1 | SARVGGGQY
TRBV10-3 | AISHITGGYGYT
TRBV7-3 | ASSSHGQGGETQY
TRBV12-3/TRBV12-4 | ASSFPPGGRYNEQF
TRBV12-3/TRBV12-4 | ASSHTNYGYT
TRBV6-5 | ASSYTMSGPNEKLF